This T cell receptor beta chain was recovered during a study of CD8+CD57+ T cells in acquired aplastic anemia. Across the whole study: Sorted CD4+ and CD8+ cells yielded DNA averaging around 3.2 ug.

Patients who underwent sequencing had shown CD8+CD57+ cell expansion by flow cytometry. A severe acquired aplastic anemia diagnosis applied to all patients. In regard to this clonotype: Its antigen is unknown.

The CDR3 has 13 residues. The V end was cut by 4 bases, the J end by 7 bases, with 12 bases between. Germline lookup yields CDR1 KGHDR and CDR2 SFDVKD. Study-level points and caveats: Sharing between patients and controls was observed for about 27 CD8+ CDR3 sequences.

Genomic DNA, the template, was used for profiling of the TCR beta VDJ and CDR3. TCRdb fed the reads into MiXCR, producing one record per CDR3 protein. This sample has 150,000 or so distinct CDR3 sequences, with roughly 54% found just once. The source is a human donor with aplastic anemia. V gene TRBV24-1 combines with J gene TRBJ1-2; weak D call: TRBD1 (5 bases). Sequenced sample: sorted CD4+, CD8+, or CD8+CD57+ T cells (not recorded which) from PBMCs. The CDR3 bases are TGTGCCACCAGTGACCAGGACAAATCTGGCTACACCTTC. Translation gives CATSDQDKSGYTF.